The rows below give T cell receptor beta chains drawn from one sample of a study of T cells after yellow fever vaccination. TCRdb called the 5' RACE reads again in MiXCR, with one record for every CDR3 protein. The table records 200,000 to 250,000 distinct CDR3 sequences, 6.9% of them present only once. The source material was CD4+ T cells sorted from PBMCs, sampled 15 days after the yellow fever booster vaccination. The receptors originated from a man younger than 40 who received the YFV17D yellow fever vaccine. Both conserved end residues are part of each CDR3. The order of the fields is CDR3 DNA, CDR3 protein, V gene, J gene, D gene, clone size. The D gene is left open where the match is weak. Clone size, where shown, is once, few, many, or a class for clones that have expanded.

cdr3_nt: TGCGCCAGCAGTGAATCTGGACACGAGCAGTACTTC
cdr3_aa: CASSESGHEQYF
v_call: TRBV10-1
j_call: TRBJ2-7
d_call: NA
clone_size: many

cdr3_nt: TGTGCCAGCACCGAGGCCTTCGGGGGCTCGCCCCAGCATTTT
cdr3_aa: CASTEAFGGSPQHF
v_call: TRBV12-3/TRBV12-4
j_call: TRBJ1-5
d_call: NA
clone_size: few

cdr3_nt: TGTGCCAGCAAGGTCGGGGAGACCCAGTACTTC
cdr3_aa: CASKVGETQYF
v_call: TRBV2
j_call: TRBJ2-5
d_call: NA
clone_size: few

cdr3_nt: TGTGCCAGCAGGGACGGCTACGAGCAGTACTTC
cdr3_aa: CASRDGYEQYF
v_call: TRBV6-5
j_call: TRBJ2-7
d_call: NA
clone_size: few

cdr3_nt: TGTGCCAGTGCAACAGTCGGTGAAAAACTGTTTTTT
cdr3_aa: CASATVGEKLFF
v_call: TRBV6-2/TRBV6-3
j_call: TRBJ1-4
d_call: NA
clone_size: many

cdr3_nt: TGTGCCAGCAGGCCAAGGCGGGAGGCCCCCAATGAGCAGTTCTTC
cdr3_aa: CASRPRREAPNEQFF
v_call: TRBV6-1
j_call: TRBJ2-1
d_call: TRBD2
clone_size: NA

cdr3_nt: TGTGCCAGCAGTCCGAACCACAATGAGCAGTTCTTC
cdr3_aa: CASSPNHNEQFF
v_call: TRBV3-1
j_call: TRBJ2-1
d_call: NA
clone_size: NA

cdr3_nt: TGCAGTACATCCCGGACCGACTCATGGGAGCTGTTTTTT
cdr3_aa: CSTSRTDSWELFF
v_call: TRBV20-1
j_call: TRBJ2-2
d_call: NA
clone_size: NA

cdr3_nt: TGCGCCAGCAGCGGGGGTGGCGGGAGTACGGACGAGCAGTACTTC
cdr3_aa: CASSGGGGSTDEQYF
v_call: TRBV5-1
j_call: TRBJ2-7
d_call: TRBD2
clone_size: NA

cdr3_nt: TGCAGTGCTAGCGGAGGATATAGCAATCAGCCCCAGCATTTT
cdr3_aa: CSASGGYSNQPQHF
v_call: TRBV20-1
j_call: TRBJ1-5
d_call: NA
clone_size: few

cdr3_nt: TGTGCCAGCAGTTTAAGAGCAGGCAGGGGACAAGAGACCCAGTACTTC
cdr3_aa: CASSLRAGRGQETQYF
v_call: TRBV12-3/TRBV12-4
j_call: TRBJ2-5
d_call: NA
clone_size: few

cdr3_nt: TGTGCCAGCAGTATGGACGGGAACTATGGCTACACCTTC
cdr3_aa: CASSMDGNYGYTF
v_call: TRBV27
j_call: TRBJ1-2
d_call: NA
clone_size: many

cdr3_nt: TGCGCCAGCAGCACCGGGGGTGTCACTGAAGCTTTCTTT
cdr3_aa: CASSTGGVTEAFF
v_call: TRBV5-1
j_call: TRBJ1-1
d_call: NA
clone_size: many

cdr3_nt: TGTGCCAGCAGTTACTCCACCATGGGGGTGGAAGCTTTCTTT
cdr3_aa: CASSYSTMGVEAFF
v_call: TRBV6-5
j_call: TRBJ1-1
d_call: NA
clone_size: few

cdr3_nt: TGTGCCAGCAGCTCTAGCGGGATCGAGCAGTACTTC
cdr3_aa: CASSSSGIEQYF
v_call: TRBV7-2
j_call: TRBJ2-7
d_call: TRBD2
clone_size: many

cdr3_nt: TGTGCCAGCGGGCGACTCGGAGTAGGCACTGAAGCTTTCTTT
cdr3_aa: CASGRLGVGTEAFF
v_call: TRBV6-5
j_call: TRBJ1-1
d_call: NA
clone_size: few

cdr3_nt: TGTGCCAGCAGCTTAGCGGGCGCAGCTAATGAAAAACTGTTTTTT
cdr3_aa: CASSLAGAANEKLFF
v_call: TRBV11-2
j_call: TRBJ1-4
d_call: NA
clone_size: few

cdr3_nt: TGTGCCAGCAGCTCGACAGGGAGGACAGATACGCAGTATTTT
cdr3_aa: CASSSTGRTDTQYF
v_call: TRBV7-2
j_call: TRBJ2-3
d_call: NA
clone_size: NA

cdr3_nt: TGCAGTGCCTGGCGGGAGTTAACAGATACGCAGTATTTT
cdr3_aa: CSAWRELTDTQYF
v_call: TRBV20-1
j_call: TRBJ2-3
d_call: TRBD2
clone_size: NA

cdr3_nt: TGTGCCAGCAGCCAAGATCCTAACTACGAGCAGTACTTC
cdr3_aa: CASSQDPNYEQYF
v_call: TRBV4-2
j_call: TRBJ2-7
d_call: NA
clone_size: NA

cdr3_nt: TGTGCCAGCAGCTTGGTCTGGAATCCCTACGAGCAGTACTTC
cdr3_aa: CASSLVWNPYEQYF
v_call: TRBV5-6
j_call: TRBJ2-7
d_call: NA
clone_size: NA

cdr3_nt: TGTGCCAGCAGCTGGGGACGGGGTGAAGCTTTCTTT
cdr3_aa: CASSWGRGEAFF
v_call: TRBV5-5
j_call: TRBJ1-1
d_call: NA
clone_size: few

cdr3_nt: TGTGCCAGCAGCGTAGGGACTAGCGGGGGAGAGACCCAGTACTTC
cdr3_aa: CASSVGTSGGETQYF
v_call: TRBV9
j_call: TRBJ2-5
d_call: TRBD2
clone_size: few

cdr3_nt: TGTGCCAGCAGCGGACCCGACATCTTCTCTGGAAACACCATATATTTT
cdr3_aa: CASSGPDIFSGNTIYF
v_call: TRBV9
j_call: TRBJ1-3
d_call: NA
clone_size: few

cdr3_nt: TGCAGCGTTGATTCGCTCTCTGGAAACACCATATATTTT
cdr3_aa: CSVDSLSGNTIYF
v_call: TRBV29-1
j_call: TRBJ1-3
d_call: NA
clone_size: few

cdr3_nt: TGTGCCAGCAGTTACTCGGCCTCGCCTTACAATGAGCAGTTCTTC
cdr3_aa: CASSYSASPYNEQFF
v_call: TRBV6-5
j_call: TRBJ2-1
d_call: NA
clone_size: many

cdr3_nt: TGCAGTACACAGGACGCTGAGCAGTTCTTC
cdr3_aa: CSTQDAEQFF
v_call: TRBV20-1
j_call: TRBJ2-1
d_call: NA
clone_size: many

cdr3_nt: TGTGCCAGCAGCGTAGGGACAGGCAACTACGAGCAGTACTTC
cdr3_aa: CASSVGTGNYEQYF
v_call: TRBV7-2
j_call: TRBJ2-7
d_call: TRBD1
clone_size: NA

cdr3_nt: TGCGCCAGCAGCTACTCAAATACAGGGGGGGTTGAAGCTTTCTTT
cdr3_aa: CASSYSNTGGVEAFF
v_call: TRBV5-1
j_call: TRBJ1-1
d_call: TRBD1
clone_size: many

cdr3_nt: TGTGCCAGCAGTGAAGTCGGACTAGCGGGAGACAATGAGCAGTTCTTC
cdr3_aa: CASSEVGLAGDNEQFF
v_call: TRBV2
j_call: TRBJ2-1
d_call: TRBD2
clone_size: NA

cdr3_nt: TGTGCCAGCAGCGGAGTAGGGAGCTCCTACAATGAGCAGTTCTTC
cdr3_aa: CASSGVGSSYNEQFF
v_call: TRBV9
j_call: TRBJ2-1
d_call: NA
clone_size: many

cdr3_nt: TGCGCCAGCAGTGAGGGTGACTCCTACGAGCAGTACTTC
cdr3_aa: CASSEGDSYEQYF
v_call: TRBV10-1
j_call: TRBJ2-7
d_call: NA
clone_size: NA

cdr3_nt: TGTGCCAGCAGCTTGGCCCAGGGATTACAAGAGACCCAGTACTTC
cdr3_aa: CASSLAQGLQETQYF
v_call: TRBV5-4
j_call: TRBJ2-5
d_call: NA
clone_size: NA